This passage covers 27 T cell receptor beta chains from one sample sequenced in a study of blood T cell repertoires in COVID-19. Sequencing used immunoSEQ multiplex PCR; TCRdb keeps in-frame clones, though not all of them. The table has roughly 200,000 clones, around 85% seen once. The sequenced material came from PBMCs or T cells enriched from blood (not recorded which). Receptors were obtained from a man aged 35 to 55 who had recovered from COVID-19.

This clone came up a few times. The chain is built from TRBV6-1 and TRBJ2-7; weak D call: TRBD1 (6 bases). Germline values: CDR1 MNHNS, CDR2 SASEGT. The CDR3 runs 14 residues. The germline V and J ends were trimmed by 4 bases and 0 bases, with 10 bases remaining between them. CDR3 bases: TGTGCCAGCAGTGCAGCAGGGGCCTCCTACGAGCAGTACTTC. Translating it yields CASSAAGASYEQYF.

The chain employs TRBV19 and TRBJ2-2; D perhaps matches TRBD2 (5 bases). This CDR3 is 15 amino acids long. The V gene's germline CDR1 is LNHDA and CDR2 SQIVND (reference sequence). V lost 7 bases and J lost 3, with 15 bases in between. The CDR3 loop is CASNDERRDTGELFF. CDR3 nucleotides: TGTGCCAGTAACGACGAAAGGCGGGACACCGGGGAGCTGTTTTTT.

This chain uses TRBV12-3 or TRBV12-4 with TRBJ2-5; 7 bases match TRBD1. V shed 1 base, J shed 7 bases, and the junction held 3 bases outside the gene matches. The CDR3 runs to 13 residues. The CDR3 DNA reads as TGTGCCAGCAGTTTAGATAGGGGGCTGACCCAGTACTTC. This encodes CASSLDRGLTQYF.

The genes are TRBV19 and TRBJ1-1; 7 nucleotides line up with TRBD1. After removal of 7 bases from V and 1 base from J, the junction contained 3 bases not matched to a gene. The CDR3 covers 13 residues. In germline, CDR1 is LNHDA, CDR2 SQIVND (reference sequence). CDR3 amino acids: CASKGQRNTEAFF. CDR3 bases: TGTGCCAGTAAGGGACAGAGGAACACTGAAGCTTTCTTT.

The chain is built from TRBV11-3 and TRBJ2-7; 9 bases are a match to TRBD1. Germline assignment: CDR1 SGHNT and CDR2 YENEEA. The CDR3 has 14 amino acids. With V trimmed by 5 bases and J by 3 bases, 5 bases remained unmatched. The CDR3 loop is CASSPPTGGYEQYF. The CDR3 DNA is TGTGCCAGCAGCCCGCCGACAGGGGGCTACGAGCAGTACTTC.

This clone appeared once. The V gene is TRBV11-2, the J gene TRBJ2-3; 14 bases are shared with TRBD2. This CDR3 comprises 17 residues. Trimming cost V 1 base and J 4 bases; bases outside gene matches: 4. The germline CDR1 and CDR2 sequences are SGHAT and FQNNGV. The CDR3 reads CASSLGGLAGEADTQYF. The CDR3 DNA sequence: TGTGCCAGCAGCTTAGGGGGACTAGCGGGAGAAGCAGATACGCAGTATTTT.

This clone is termed medium-sized. This chain's CDR3 is CATSDLWQGRGYTF. In nucleotides, the CDR3 is TGTGCCACCAGTGATTTATGGCAGGGCAGAGGCTACACCTTC. V gene TRBV24-1 combines with J gene TRBJ1-2, with a tentative D call TRBD1 (5 bases). CDR1 and CDR2 from the germline V gene are KGHDR and SFDVKD. The CDR3 totals 14 residues. Trimming stripped 1 base from V and 8 bases from J, with 13 bases between.

The chain uses TRBV11-3 and TRBJ2-5; 8 bases line up with TRBD1. Trimming cost V 5 bases and J 6 bases; bases outside gene matches: 2. The CDR3 consists of 12 residues. Germline V gives CDR1 SGHNT, CDR2 YENEEA. The CDR3 DNA sequence: TGTGCCAGCAGCGGACAGGGTCAGACCCAGTACTTC. Translated, it gives CASSGQGQTQYF.

CDR3 sequence: CSVVRVSGYGYTF. The CDR3, as DNA: TGCAGCGTTGTCAGGGTCAGTGGCTATGGCTACACCTTC. This rearrangement joins TRBV29-1 to TRBJ1-2, with a possible D match to TRBD1 (5 bases). This CDR3 is built from 13 residues. The germline gives CDR1 SQVTM, CDR2 ANQGSEA. With 4 bases removed from V and 4 bases from J, the gap between germline ends came to 13 bases. The full variable domain, in which reference TRBV29-1 and TRBJ1-2 provide the parts outside the CDR3, is SAVISQKPSRDICQRGTSLTIQCQVDSQVTMMFWYRQQPGQSLTLIATANQGSEATYESGFVIDKFPISRPNLTFSTLTVSNMSPEDSSIYLCSVVRVSGYGYTFGSGTRLTVV.

This chain connects TRBV3-1 (or the pseudogene TRBV3-2) to TRBJ2-5; D not resolved. The length of the CDR3 is 12 residues. The V and J ends lost 5 bases and 5 bases respectively, with 9 bases between them. CDR1 and CDR2 from the germline V gene are LGHDT and YNNKEL (reference sequence). Here the CDR3 DNA reads TGTGCCAGCAGCAAATATTCGGAGACCCAGTACTTC. It codes for CASSKYSETQYF.

The rearrangement joins TRBV27 to TRBJ2-7; the match to TRBD1 covers 7 bases. V lost 8 bases to trimming and J lost 2 bases; unmatched junction nucleotides: 9. The CDR3 extends over 14 amino acids. Germline CDR1 reads MNHEY; CDR2 reads SMNVEV (reference sequence). The CDR3 DNA reads as TGTGCCAGCCGATTTAGGGGGCCCCCCTACGAGCAGTACTTC. Protein: CASRFRGPPYEQYF.

This chain connects TRBV11-2 to TRBJ2-4; perhaps TRBD2 as D (6 bases). The germline V gene has CDR1 SGHAT and CDR2 FQNNGV. Trimming removed 5 bases from V and 8 bases from J, with 13 bases in between. The CDR3 is 13 amino acids. In nucleotides, the CDR3 is TGTGCCAGCAGCGCGGGACTCCAGGACATTCAGTACTTC. Its protein product is CASSAGLQDIQYF.

This sequence joins TRBV5-1 and TRBJ1-1; no clear D gene. Germline assignment: CDR1 SGHRS and CDR2 YFSETQ. V shed 1 base and J shed 1 base, with 5 bases lying between them. The CDR3 has 13 residues. CDR3 DNA: TGCGCCAGCAGCTTGTCCAGGAACACTGAAGCTTTCTTT. The encoded protein is CASSLSRNTEAFF.

This clone was recorded a few times. The chain links TRBV12-3 or TRBV12-4 to TRBJ1-3, with D hard to call. Trimming pared 6 bases from V and 7 bases from J, leaving 13 bases between. This CDR3 has 13 residues. The CDR3: CASSLPTGNTIYF. The CDR3, as DNA: TGTGCCAGCAGCCTCCCTACGGGGAACACCATATATTTT.

This chain joins TRBV7-8 and TRBJ1-1, with 7 bases identical to TRBD1. CDR1 and CDR2 (germline): SGHVS, FQNEAQ. V dropped 1 base and J dropped 12; count of bases not matched to a gene: 8. The CDR3 runs 13 residues. The CDR3 region has the DNA TGTGCCAGCAGCTTAGAGGGGGACAGTATAACTTTCTTT. Protein: CASSLEGDSITFF.

The chain recombines TRBV30 with TRBJ1-5, with D possibly being TRBD1 (6 bases). The germline CDR1 and CDR2 sequences are GTSNPN and SVGIG (reference sequence). V shed 5 bases and J shed 1 base, with 15 bases lying between them. The CDR3 consists of 15 residues. The CDR3 region is CAWDGGRWSNQPQHF. The CDR3 nucleotides read TGTGCCTGGGACGGGGGGCGGTGGAGCAATCAGCCCCAGCATTTT.

The table lists this clone with a count of one. V and J are TRBV7-9 and TRBJ1-5; possible D gene TRBD1, 5 bases. This CDR3 has 13 residues. V lost 5 bases and J 7 bases, leaving 12 bases between the germline ends. Germline lookup yields CDR1 SEHNR and CDR2 FQNEAQ (reference sequence). The CDR3 nucleotides are TGTGCCAGCAGCCCCGCCGGGGGGCAGCCCCAGCATTTT. Its protein product is CASSPAGGQPQHF.

The chain links TRBV5-1 to TRBJ2-1, with TRBD1 identical over 7 bases. J gave up 9 bases and V 3 bases, and 12 bases lay outside the gene matches. The CDR3 loop spans 15 amino acids. The germline V gene encodes CDR1 SGHRS and CDR2 YFSETQ. The CDR3 is CASSSNRLNRGEQFF. The CDR3, as DNA: TGCGCCAGCAGCTCCAACAGATTAAACAGGGGTGAGCAGTTCTTC.

The genes are TRBV19 and TRBJ1-1; 7 bases match TRBD1. CDR1 is LNHDA and CDR2 is SQIVND in the germline V gene (reference sequence). V shed 3 bases, J shed 4 bases, and the junction held 11 bases outside the gene matches. This CDR3 is 16 amino acids long. As DNA, the CDR3 is TGTGCCAGTAGTATCGGAGGGACAGCGATATCCACTGAAGCTTTCTTT. This sequence encodes CASSIGGTAISTEAFF.

The rearrangement joins TRBV4-1 to TRBJ2-1; 13 bases are shared with TRBD2. The CDR3 spans 15 residues. J lost 8 bases, V lost 4 bases, and 5 bases had no gene match. Germline lookup yields CDR1 MGHRA and CDR2 YSYEKL. The CDR3 nucleotides are TGCGCCAGCAGCCTCACTAGCGGGGGGGCGGATGAGCAGTTCTTC. The encoded protein is CASSLTSGGADEQFF.

The chain carries TRBV11-2 and TRBJ2-7; TRBD1 aligns across 7 bases. The J segment lost 2 bases and the V segment lost 4 bases, leaving 8 bases of the junction unmatched. Looked up from germline, CDR1 is SGHAT and CDR2 is FQNNGV. The CDR3 covers 15 residues. The CDR3 DNA reads TGTGCCAGCAGCTCCCGGGACAGACACCCCTACGAGCAGTACTTC. Translation gives CASSSRDRHPYEQYF.

This rearrangement joins TRBV29-1 to TRBJ1-1; no clear D gene. V was pared by 5 bases and J by 11 bases, with 18 bases between. Germline V CDR1 and CDR2: SQVTM, ANQGSEA. The CDR3 covers 12 residues. The CDR3 DNA is TGCAGCGTTTTATTAGAAACTTTACGGGCTTTCTTT. This gives the protein CSVLLETLRAFF.

This clone was seen just once. The rearrangement uses TRBV25-1 and TRBJ1-2; D may be TRBD1 (5 bases). Germline CDR1 reads MGHDK; CDR2 reads SYGVNS. Trimming took 4 bases from V and 1 from J, leaving 10 bases between them. The CDR3 runs to 14 residues. Written as DNA, the CDR3 is TGTGCCAGCAGTGTAGGGGCAGTTAACTATGGCTACACCTTC. This translates into CASSVGAVNYGYTF.

J is TRBJ2-1 and V is TRBV7-3; D is perhaps TRBD2 (6 bases). V was shortened by 5 bases and J by 6 bases, with 14 bases between the two germline ends. The germline V gene has CDR1 SGHTA and CDR2 FQGTGA. CDR3 length equals 14 residues. DNA of the CDR3: TGTGCCAGCAGCCTATTCGGGGGATTCAATGAGCAGTTCTTC. Its protein is CASSLFGGFNEQFF.

This CDR3 is CASSMYAGWTEAFF. In nucleotides, the CDR3 is TGTGCCAGTAGTATGTATGCGGGGTGGACTGAAGCTTTCTTT. The chain links TRBV19 to TRBJ1-1; D is uncertain. CDR1 and CDR2 from the germline V gene are LNHDA and SQIVND (reference sequence). Trimming removed 3 bases at V and 5 bases at J, with 13 bases between. The CDR3 is 14 residues long.

The chain joins TRBV5-4 to TRBJ1-1; the match to TRBD1 covers 9 bases. V was clipped by 5 bases and J by 4 bases; unmatched bases: 9. This CDR3 has 15 residues. Germline V gene lookup returns CDR1 SGHNT and CDR2 YYREEE (reference sequence). In nucleotides, the CDR3 is TGTGCCAGCAGGTATGACAGGGGGAGAGTCACTGAAGCTTTCTTT. Protein: CASRYDRGRVTEAFF.

CDR3 DNA sequence: TGTGCCAGTAGTAAAGGGAGAGGATCCTTATCTTACGAGCAGTACTTC. Translation gives CASSKGRGSLSYEQYF. The chain is built from TRBV19 and TRBJ2-7, with D possibly matching TRBD2 (5 bases). The CDR3 is 16 residues long. V lost 4 bases and J 4 bases, leaving 20 bases between the germline ends. CDR1 is LNHDA, CDR2 SQIVND, per germline (reference sequence).